What follows are 25 T cell receptor beta chains derived from one specimen sequenced in a study of T-cell reconstitution after alpha-beta-depleted transplantation in children. Unique molecular identifiers featured in how the TCRbeta library was prepared. TCRdb processed the PCR reads anew with MiXCR; each CDR3 protein has one entry. The sample lists about 640,000 distinct CDR3 sequences; roughly 17% were seen once. The sample in question was PBMCs from the stem cell graft donor, obtained from the stem cell graft. All receptors derive from a human donor who donated a stem cell graft to a child with acute myeloid leukemia.

This clonotype was detected ten times or more. This chain links TRBV20-1 with TRBJ2-1; D may be TRBD2 (7 bases). The CDR3 runs 15 residues. The ends were cut back, 6 bases at V and 3 bases at J, with 18 bases in the middle. Looked up from germline, CDR1 is DFQATT and CDR2 is SNEGSKA (reference sequence). Here the CDR3 DNA reads TGCAGTGCCCAGAGGGGGGGGGTGGACTACAATGAGCAGTTCTTC. Amino acid sequence: CSAQRGGVDYNEQFF.

In this sample, this clonotype turned up many times. The chain uses TRBV5-1 and TRBJ1-5; D not certain. Germline lookup yields CDR1 SGHRS and CDR2 YFSETQ. V lost 1 base to trimming and J lost 3 bases, with 11 bases between them. The CDR3 spans 15 residues. Written as DNA, the CDR3 is TGCGCCAGCAGCTTGATCCCTGGGAACAATCAGCCCCAGCATTTT. This gives the protein CASSLIPGNNQPQHF.

This clonotype was counted ten times or more. The chain is built from TRBV20-1 and TRBJ1-5; no clear D gene. V was clipped by 4 bases and J by 0 bases, with 13 bases between them. Germline assignment: CDR1 DFQATT and CDR2 SNEGSKA (reference sequence). This CDR3 is built from 15 residues. DNA of the CDR3: TGCAGTGCTATCCGAGGACGGTCTAGCAATCAGCCCCAGCATTTT. It translates to CSAIRGRSSNQPQHF.

As concerns this clonotype: At one of its ends the junction is not consistent with the germline gene, which may arise from a read error. This sequence joins TRBV29-1 and TRBJ1-2; D unclear. The CDR3 runs 11 residues. Germline loops: CDR1 SQVTM, CDR2 ANQGSEA. The CDR3, as DNA: TGCAGCGTTGCCGGTGACGATGGCCACACCTTC. Its translation is CSVAGDDGHTF.

This clonotype was detected only a few times. This chain links TRBV24-1 with TRBJ2-1; no reliable D call. V shed 1 base and J shed 7 bases, with 7 bases lying between them. The CDR3 is made up of 13 amino acids. Per germline, CDR1 KGHDR and CDR2 SFDVKD. The CDR3 DNA reads TGTGCCACCAGTGATTTTGTTGCGAATGAGCAGTTCTTC. Translation gives CATSDFVANEQFF.

At least ten counts were recorded for this clonotype. The rearrangement joins TRBV6-5 to TRBJ1-1; 12 bases align to TRBD1. There are 18 residues in the CDR3. CDR1 and CDR2 from the germline V gene are MNHEY and SVGAGI. With 0 bases clipped from V and 1 base from J, the junction kept 6 bases outside the gene matches. CDR3 bases: TGTGCCAGCAGTTACTCGGGGACAGGGGGCCCCCAGAACACTGAAGCTTTCTTT. Protein: CASSYSGTGGPQNTEAFF.

The gene calls are TRBV20-1 and TRBJ1-5, with a weak D call TRBD1 (6 bases). Germline CDR1 reads DFQATT; CDR2 reads SNEGSKA (reference sequence). CDR3 size: 15 residues. Trimming removed 3 bases at V and 5 bases at J, with 17 bases between. CDR3 protein: CSASRSGHPYQPQHF. CDR3 sequence (DNA): TGCAGTGCTAGCAGGTCGGGACATCCTTATCAGCCCCAGCATTTT.

This clonotype has more than one count but fewer than ten. The chain joins TRBV20-1 to TRBJ2-7; 7 bases are shared with TRBD1. The germline V gene encodes CDR1 DFQATT and CDR2 SNEGSKA (reference sequence). J lost 4 bases, V lost 5 bases, and 17 bases had no gene match. CDR3 length: 16 residues. The CDR3 reads CSASRGRDSSLYEQYF. The CDR3 DNA sequence: TGCAGTGCTTCCCGCGGAAGGGACAGCTCTTTGTACGAGCAGTACTTC.

This clonotype appeared a few times. This chain links TRBV20-1 with TRBJ1-2; D remains unclear. With 4 bases removed from V and 0 bases from J, the gap between germline ends came to 9 bases. This CDR3 spans 13 amino acids. Looked up from germline, CDR1 is DFQATT and CDR2 is SNEGSKA (reference sequence). The chain's CDR3 is CSATIEANYGYTF. The CDR3 DNA is TGCAGTGCTACTATTGAAGCTAACTATGGCTACACCTTC.

This clonotype came up many times. This sequence joins TRBV21-1 and TRBJ2-1. TRBV21-1 is marked as a pseudogene. This CDR3 region has 15 residues. Here the CDR3 reads CASITKGLEYNEQFF. DNA for the CDR3: TGTGCCAGCATAACGAAGGGTCTTGAATACAATGAGCAGTTCTTC.

This clonotype came up a few times. This chain joins TRBV5-1 and TRBJ1-6, with D hard to call. Germline CDR1 SGHRS, CDR2 YFSETQ. V was trimmed by 4 bases and J by 8 bases, leaving 16 bases between them. The CDR3 runs to 15 residues. CDR3 DNA sequence: TGCGCCAGCAGCCTCCGGACGGTAGTGGATTCACCCCTCCACTTT. Translation: CASSLRTVVDSPLHF. The whole variable domain, remainder taken from reference TRBV5-1 and TRBJ1-6, is KAGVTQTPRYLIKTRGQQVTLSCSPISGHRSVSWYQQTPGQGLQFLFEYFSETQRNKGNFPGRFSGRQFSNSRSEMNVSTLELGDSALYLCASSLRTVVDSPLHFGNGTRLTVT.

V is TRBV5-1 and J is TRBJ2-5; 8 nucleotides align to TRBD2. The CDR3 has 17 residues. After removal of 0 bases from V and 5 bases from J, the junction contained 12 bases not matched to a gene. Germline CDR1 reads SGHRS; CDR2 reads YFSETQ. The CDR3 nucleotides read TGCGCCAGCAGCTTGGAAGTTGGCGGGGGGACAACGGAGACCCAGTACTTC. Its protein product is CASSLEVGGGTTETQYF.

This clonotype occurred many times. The chain joins TRBV6-5 to TRBJ1-1, with D maybe TRBD1 (5 bases). Germline V gene data show CDR1 as MNHEY and CDR2 as SVGAGI. The V and J ends lost 4 bases and 2 bases respectively, with 14 bases between them. The CDR3 loop spans 15 amino acids. The CDR3 coding sequence is TGTGCCAGCAGTTTGGGGCCCAGAGACAACACTGAAGCTTTCTTT. It translates to CASSLGPRDNTEAFF.

In its sample, this clonotype was seen many times. The rearrangement links TRBV12-3 or TRBV12-4 to TRBJ2-1, with TRBD2 identical over 7 bases. The V gene end was trimmed by 3 bases and the J gene end by 8 bases; junction bases not matched to a gene: 4. The CDR3 covers 13 residues. The CDR3 spells CASSLTSRHEQFF. As DNA, the CDR3 is TGTGCCAGCAGTTTGACTAGCAGACATGAGCAGTTCTTC.

The V call is TRBV10-2, the J call TRBJ2-7; tentative D call: TRBD2 (5 bases). CDR1 WSHSY and CDR2 SAAADI come from the germline V gene. V dropped 4 bases and J dropped 5 bases, with 18 bases sitting between them. The CDR3 consists of 15 residues. The CDR3 sequence: CASSGSISGTHEQYV. In DNA, the CDR3 is TGCGCCAGCAGTGGGAGCATCTCGGGAACACACGAGCAGTACGTC.

The chain employs TRBV10-3 and TRBJ1-6, with no clear D. V lost 2 bases, J lost 4 bases, and 12 bases lay in between. The CDR3 runs 16 residues. Germline CDR1 ENHRY, CDR2 SYGVKD. The CDR3 DNA follows: TGTGCCATCAGTGAGCTCTCCGAGGCGTATAATTCACCCCTCCACTTT. Translated, it gives CAISELSEAYNSPLHF.

In its sample, this clonotype was seen many times. This chain links TRBV20-1 with TRBJ2-1; D ambiguous. Germline V gene sequence: CDR1 DFQATT, CDR2 SNEGSKA (reference sequence). This CDR3 comprises 13 residues. V was clipped by 0 bases and J by 1 base, with 4 bases between them. CDR3 sequence reads: CSAREGSYNEQFF. The CDR3 DNA follows: TGCAGTGCTAGAGAGGGATCCTACAATGAGCAGTTCTTC.

This clonotype showed up just a few times. The chain carries TRBV12-3 or TRBV12-4 and TRBJ1-2; no clear D. The CDR3 contains 12 residues. Trimming shortened V by 8 bases and J by 6 bases, and 13 bases separated the two germline ends. The CDR3, as DNA: TGTGCCAGCCCCGGTGCGGGCGATGGCTACACCTTC. Its protein is CASPGAGDGYTF.

This clonotype was seen repeatedly, ten times or more. The CDR3 loop is CSARYNIQETQYF. The CDR3 nucleotides read TGCAGTGCTAGATACAACATACAAGAGACCCAGTACTTC. The V and J genes are TRBV20-1 and TRBJ2-5; no firm D call. Trimming shortened V by 2 bases and J by 2 bases, and 9 bases separated the two germline ends. Germline CDR1 is DFQATT and CDR2 is SNEGSKA (reference sequence). CDR3 length: 13 residues.

The chain couples TRBV12-3 or TRBV12-4 to TRBJ2-2; 12 bases line up with TRBD2. There are 15 residues in the CDR3. The ends lost 5 bases at V and 6 bases at J; junction bases unmatched: 4. Here the CDR3 DNA reads TGTGCCAGCAGTGAGGGACTAGCGGGTCCCGGGGAGCTGTTTTTT. This encodes CASSEGLAGPGELFF.

This chain joins TRBV6-5 and TRBJ1-5; D may be TRBD1 (5 bases). The CDR3 is 15 amino acids. V lost 4 bases, J lost 5 bases, and 15 bases lay in between. Germline V gene data show CDR1 as MNHEY and CDR2 as SVGAGI. This CDR3 is CASSSTDEGHQPQHF. CDR3 sequence (DNA): TGTGCCAGCAGTTCCACCGACGAGGGGCATCAGCCCCAGCATTTT.

This clonotype was seen a few times. J is TRBJ1-2 and V is TRBV10-3; TRBD1 matches at 8 bases. The CDR3 spans 15 residues. The V and J ends lost 4 bases and 0 bases, in that order; junction bases with no gene match: 4. In germline, CDR1 is ENHRY, CDR2 SYGVKD. The DNA for the CDR3 is TGTGCCATCAGTGTCTCGACAGGGGCTAACTATGGCTACACCTTC. This codes for CAISVSTGANYGYTF.

This clonotype came up once. It differs at one base from a far larger clone, so likely a read error. V gene TRBV29-1 combines with J gene TRBJ1-2; D gene ambiguous. This CDR3 has 9 amino acids. CDR1 and CDR2 (germline): SQVTM, ANQGSEA. The V end was cut by 7 bases, the J end by 8 bases, with 8 bases between. The CDR3 sequence: CSDEDGYTF. The DNA for the CDR3 is TGCAGCGATGAGGACGGCTACACCTTC.

Ten or more counts support this clonotype. V is TRBV12-3 or TRBV12-4 and J is TRBJ1-2; D is unresolved. V was shortened by 0 bases and J by 3 bases, with 2 bases between the two germline ends. There are 12 residues in the CDR3. DNA for the CDR3: TGTGCCAGCAGTTTAGCGGACTATGGCTACACCTTC. The encoded protein is CASSLADYGYTF.

This clonotype was recorded many times. This rearrangement joins TRBV7-2 to TRBJ2-7, with TRBD1 as a possible D gene (5 bases). Trimming left V 6 bases short and J 2 bases short, with 17 bases between. The CDR3 runs 15 residues. Germline CDR1 is SGHTA and CDR2 is FQGNSA. The CDR3 region is CASSSDRAQAYEQYF. The CDR3 DNA follows: TGTGCCAGCAGTTCAGACAGAGCACAGGCCTACGAGCAGTACTTC.